This TCR beta chain derives from a study of cytomegalovirus exposure and HLA in healthy donors. The CDR3 spans 16 residues. Germline CDR1 and CDR2: SEHNR and FQNEAQ (reference sequence). As to this clone: No antigen is known for it. A read error may account for a junction end that differs from germline.

The PCR had 60 Vbeta and 13 Jbeta primers. Libraries were prepared by immunoSEQ multiplex PCR; TCRdb keeps only in-frame clonotypes and omits some of them. The sample contains about 98,000 clones, about 83% of which appear only once. Study-wide results and limits: The study recorded 150 to 200 TCR beta chains that were cytomegalovirus-associated.

The sequenced sample was PBMCs. The receptor comes from a man aged 60-69 years in good health and CMV-seropositive. The J gene is TRBJ2-2, the V gene TRBV7-9, with 7 bases identical to TRBD1. The CDR3 DNA is TGTTCCAGCAGCCCGGGACAGCTATCGAACACCGGGGAGCTGTTTTTT. Translated, it gives CSSSPGQLSNTGELFF. Together with reference TRBV7-9 and TRBJ2-2, the CDR3 gives the full variable domain: DTGVSQNPRHKITKRGQNVTFRCDPISEHNRLYWYRQTLGQGPEFLTYFQNEAQLEKSRLLSDRFSAERPKGSFSTLEIQRTEQGDSAMYLCSSSPGQLSNTGELFFGEGSRLTVL.